This is a list of T cell receptor beta chains from one sample in a study of sequential checkpoint blockade in melanoma. Assay used: immunoSEQ multiplex PCR; TCRdb lists only in-frame clones, some missing. Of about 3,300 clones detected, over 20% appear once; the ten largest clones hold 10%. This material consisted of tumor tissue (inferred from file names), taken from a patient given nivolumab and ipilimumab in sequence. These receptors were collected from a human donor with melanoma. Both conserved end residues are part of each CDR3. Fields, in order: CDR3 DNA, CDR3 protein, J gene, V gene, D gene, clone size. D genes are given only for firm matches. The size field is filled for only some rows; it gives once, few, many or a size class.

CDR3nt: TGTGCCAGCAGCTTTGGAGCGGGGGGGCGGTCGACCCAGTACTTC
CDR3aa: CASSFGAGGRSTQYF
j_gene: TRBJ2-5
v_gene: TRBV11-3
d_gene: TRBD2
abundance: many

CDR3nt: TGTGCCAGCACCCTACGGGACAGGGACCACGAGCAGTACTTC
CDR3aa: CASTLRDRDHEQYF
j_gene: TRBJ2-7
v_gene: TRBV6-8
d_gene: TRBD1
abundance: few

CDR3nt: TGTGCCAGCTCGCCAAACACCGGGGAGCTGTTTTTT
CDR3aa: CASSPNTGELFF
j_gene: TRBJ2-2
v_gene: TRBV18
d_gene: -
abundance: -

CDR3nt: TGTGCCAGCAGCTTATATCAGCGGGCCTACGAGCAGTACTTC
CDR3aa: CASSLYQRAYEQYF
j_gene: TRBJ2-7
v_gene: TRBV11-3
d_gene: -
abundance: many

CDR3nt: TGCGCCAGCAGCCCAGGACTAGCGGAATCCTACAATGAGCAGTTCTTC
CDR3aa: CASSPGLAESYNEQFF
j_gene: TRBJ2-1
v_gene: TRBV23-1
d_gene: TRBD2
abundance: -

CDR3nt: TGTGCCAGCAGCCCTCCGGTGGGGGGCGGTGGCTACACCTTC
CDR3aa: CASSPPVGGGGYTF
j_gene: TRBJ1-2
v_gene: TRBV9
d_gene: -
abundance: medium-sized

CDR3nt: TGTGCCAGCAGCCCCGGCGGGGGGGGAGAGACCCAGTACTTC
CDR3aa: CASSPGGGGETQYF
j_gene: TRBJ2-5
v_gene: TRBV9
d_gene: TRBD2
abundance: many

CDR3nt: TGCAGCGTTGTAGTGCAGGCGGGCACAGATACGCAGTATTTT
CDR3aa: CSVVVQAGTDTQYF
j_gene: TRBJ2-3
v_gene: TRBV29-1
d_gene: -
abundance: -

CDR3nt: TGTGCCAGCAGCAAGGGCTCAGGGTTAGGCACCGGGGAGCTGTTTTTT
CDR3aa: CASSKGSGLGTGELFF
j_gene: TRBJ2-2
v_gene: TRBV6-8
d_gene: -
abundance: medium-sized

CDR3nt: TGTGCCAGCAGGCCCAATCGGGCAGATGATAATTCACCCCTCCACTTT
CDR3aa: CASRPNRADDNSPLHF
j_gene: TRBJ1-6
v_gene: TRBV11-3
d_gene: -
abundance: many

CDR3nt: TGTGCCAGCTCACCACCCCCGGGACAGGGCTATGGCTACACCTTC
CDR3aa: CASSPPPGQGYGYTF
j_gene: TRBJ1-2
v_gene: TRBV18
d_gene: TRBD1
abundance: few

CDR3nt: TGTGCCATCAGTGAGTCTGAGCTTAGAACTGAAGCTTTCTTT
CDR3aa: CAISESELRTEAFF
j_gene: TRBJ1-1
v_gene: TRBV10-3
d_gene: -
abundance: few

CDR3nt: TGTGCCAGCAGCTCGGGACAGATGAACACTGAAGCTTTCTTT
CDR3aa: CASSSGQMNTEAFF
j_gene: TRBJ1-1
v_gene: TRBV11-3
d_gene: TRBD1
abundance: medium-sized

CDR3nt: TGTGCCAGCTCCCCTTATGACGGAGCCTCTGGAAACACCATATATTTT
CDR3aa: CASSPYDGASGNTIYF
j_gene: TRBJ1-3
v_gene: TRBV18
d_gene: -
abundance: -

CDR3nt: TGTGCCAGCAGCTCTACTCCGGGACAGGGAGCGTCTTATGGCTACACCTTC
CDR3aa: CASSSTPGQGASYGYTF
j_gene: TRBJ1-2
v_gene: TRBV11-3
d_gene: TRBD1
abundance: -

CDR3nt: TGTGCCAGCAGCTTGATAGCGGGGGGCAGCACAGATACGCAGTATTTT
CDR3aa: CASSLIAGGSTDTQYF
j_gene: TRBJ2-3
v_gene: TRBV11-3
d_gene: TRBD2
abundance: large

CDR3nt: TGTGCCAGCACCCTCAGACAGGGGAGCAATCAGCCCCAGCATTTT
CDR3aa: CASTLRQGSNQPQHF
j_gene: TRBJ1-5
v_gene: TRBV6-8
d_gene: TRBD1
abundance: few

CDR3nt: TGTGCCAGCAGCCAAGAACCACAGAACCCCTACGAGCAGTACTTC
CDR3aa: CASSQEPQNPYEQYF
j_gene: TRBJ2-7
v_gene: TRBV14
d_gene: -
abundance: -

CDR3nt: TGCGCCAGCAGCTTGGTCGCTAACCAAGAGACCCAGTACTTC
CDR3aa: CASSLVANQETQYF
j_gene: TRBJ2-5
v_gene: TRBV5-1
d_gene: -
abundance: -

CDR3nt: TGCAGCGTTGAACTAGCGGGGGCCCCCATCCCGTTCTTC
CDR3aa: CSVELAGAPIPFF
j_gene: TRBJ2-1
v_gene: TRBV29-1
d_gene: TRBD2
abundance: once

CDR3nt: TGTGCCAGCAGTACCGGGACAGGAGGTTACGAGCAGTACTTC
CDR3aa: CASSTGTGGYEQYF
j_gene: TRBJ2-7
v_gene: TRBV25-1
d_gene: TRBD1
abundance: -

CDR3nt: TGTGCCAGCAGTTACGGGGACAGGCCAGGGCCCCAGCATTTT
CDR3aa: CASSYGDRPGPQHF
j_gene: TRBJ1-5
v_gene: TRBV6-8
d_gene: TRBD1
abundance: many

CDR3nt: TGTGCCAGCTCACCAATAGCGGGGGGGAATGAGCAGTTCTTC
CDR3aa: CASSPIAGGNEQFF
j_gene: TRBJ2-1
v_gene: TRBV18
d_gene: TRBD2
abundance: once

CDR3nt: TGTGCCAGCACCCCGGCGTCCTATAATTCACCCCTCCACTTT
CDR3aa: CASTPASYNSPLHF
j_gene: TRBJ1-6
v_gene: TRBV6-8
d_gene: -
abundance: -

CDR3nt: TGTGCCAGCAGCGGAACTATATACCATGGAACCTATGGCTACACCTTC
CDR3aa: CASSGTIYHGTYGYTF
j_gene: TRBJ1-2
v_gene: TRBV11-3
d_gene: -
abundance: many

CDR3nt: TGTGCCATCAGTGAGAGGACAGCTAACTATGGCTACACCTTC
CDR3aa: CAISERTANYGYTF
j_gene: TRBJ1-2
v_gene: TRBV10-3
d_gene: -
abundance: few

CDR3nt: TGTGCCAGCAGCTTTGGACTCGGGGCCAACGTCCTGACTTTC
CDR3aa: CASSFGLGANVLTF
j_gene: TRBJ2-6
v_gene: TRBV11-3
d_gene: -
abundance: many

CDR3nt: TGTGCCAGCAGTTACTCATGGGGGACAGGGGTTAAAGAGCAGTACTTC
CDR3aa: CASSYSWGTGVKEQYF
j_gene: TRBJ2-7
v_gene: TRBV6-8
d_gene: TRBD1
abundance: few

CDR3nt: TGTGCCAGCAGTGAGGCACTCATACTCCCCCTCCACTTT
CDR3aa: CASSEALILPLHF
j_gene: TRBJ1-6
v_gene: TRBV6-8
d_gene: -
abundance: medium-sized

CDR3nt: TGTGCCATCAGTGAGTCGACAGCGGGGGGGCTGGAGCAGTACTTC
CDR3aa: CAISESTAGGLEQYF
j_gene: TRBJ2-7
v_gene: TRBV10-3
d_gene: TRBD2
abundance: large

CDR3nt: TGTGCCAGCAGTTACTCCACATTGGATGGCTACACCTTC
CDR3aa: CASSYSTLDGYTF
j_gene: TRBJ1-2
v_gene: TRBV6-8
d_gene: -
abundance: -

CDR3nt: TGTGCCATCACCGAGACGGGGACCTACGAGCAGTACTTC
CDR3aa: CAITETGTYEQYF
j_gene: TRBJ2-7
v_gene: TRBV6-8
d_gene: -
abundance: -

CDR3nt: TGTGCCAGCAGCTTAGGGTGGGACACCGGGGAGCTGTTTTTT
CDR3aa: CASSLGWDTGELFF
j_gene: TRBJ2-2
v_gene: TRBV11-3
d_gene: -
abundance: medium-sized

CDR3nt: TGTGCCAGCAGCGCCCTAGGTAGGGGGCTTACCGGGGAGCTGTTTTTT
CDR3aa: CASSALGRGLTGELFF
j_gene: TRBJ2-2
v_gene: TRBV11-3
d_gene: TRBD1
abundance: many

CDR3nt: TGCGCCAGTAGGGACAGGGGACGGAGCACAGATACGCAGTATTTT
CDR3aa: CASRDRGRSTDTQYF
j_gene: TRBJ2-3
v_gene: TRBV5-1
d_gene: TRBD1
abundance: -

CDR3nt: TGTGCCAGCAGCCAGACGGAGTATGGCTACACCTTC
CDR3aa: CASSQTEYGYTF
j_gene: TRBJ1-2
v_gene: TRBV9
d_gene: -
abundance: -

CDR3nt: TGTGCCAGCAGCTTGGTGGCAGGGGAGAACAATGAGCAGTTCTTC
CDR3aa: CASSLVAGENNEQFF
j_gene: TRBJ2-1
v_gene: TRBV11-3
d_gene: -
abundance: medium-sized

CDR3nt: TGTGCCAGCAGTTACCTTTGGACAGGGCCTAACTATGGCTACACCTTC
CDR3aa: CASSYLWTGPNYGYTF
j_gene: TRBJ1-2
v_gene: TRBV6-8
d_gene: TRBD1
abundance: -

CDR3nt: TGTGCCAGCAGCCAAGGTCCGGGTCGGAACACTGAAGCTTTCTTT
CDR3aa: CASSQGPGRNTEAFF
j_gene: TRBJ1-1
v_gene: TRBV14
d_gene: -
abundance: -

CDR3nt: TGTGCCAGCAGCTCAACAGGGAGGCGAGGAGGAAACACCATATATTTT
CDR3aa: CASSSTGRRGGNTIYF
j_gene: TRBJ1-3
v_gene: TRBV11-3
d_gene: -
abundance: medium-sized

CDR3nt: TGCGCCAGCAGCCAAGAGGGGGGGGCAAATACGCAGTATTTT
CDR3aa: CASSQEGGANTQYF
j_gene: TRBJ2-3
v_gene: TRBV4-1
d_gene: -
abundance: -

CDR3nt: TGTGCCAGCAGTTACTCGATGGGGGAGCAGTACTTC
CDR3aa: CASSYSMGEQYF
j_gene: TRBJ2-7
v_gene: TRBV6-8
d_gene: -
abundance: -

CDR3nt: TGTGCCAGTAGTGTGGGCGGCACCTACGAGCAGTACTTC
CDR3aa: CASSVGGTYEQYF
j_gene: TRBJ2-7
v_gene: TRBV19
d_gene: -
abundance: large

CDR3nt: TGTGCCAGCAGCTCACGGACTAGCGGGTACAATGAGCAGTTCTTC
CDR3aa: CASSSRTSGYNEQFF
j_gene: TRBJ2-1
v_gene: TRBV11-3
d_gene: TRBD2
abundance: medium-sized